This T cell receptor beta chain appears in the sequencing data of a study of cytotoxic CD8 clonotypes in ibrutinib-treated CLL. Study-wide results and limits: With treatment, public clonotypes, which were uncommon, either contracted or remained stable. Clonality grew at ibrutinib response; at progression, it decreased back toward baseline.

Assay: immunoSEQ multiplex PCR; the TCRdb copy retains only in-frame clones and omits some. The sample has about 330,000 clones, roughly 71% seen once. Of note for this clone: Its antigen is not identified.

The length of the CDR3 is 15 residues. Germline loops: CDR1 MNHEY, CDR2 SVGAGI. Losses at the gene ends were 3 bases for V and 2 bases for J; bases not matched to a gene: 7. The chain uses TRBV6-5 and TRBJ2-7; 7 bases fit TRBD1. The TCR sequence derives from a human donor with chronic lymphocytic leukemia. The sequencing here drew on PBMCs, taken after 36 months of ibrutinib treatment. The CDR3 reads CASSYYGTAPYEQYF. As DNA, the CDR3 is TGTGCCAGCAGTTATTACGGGACAGCGCCCTACGAGCAGTACTTC.